The clone carrying this TCR beta chain was seen only a few times. This specimen comes from a study of early T cells in non-severe SARS-CoV-2 infection. Study-level information: Alpha and beta chains were unpaired, from unsorted whole-blood bulk RNA.

Each cDNA molecule carried a unique molecular identifier. TCRdb re-analysed the 5' RACE reads in MiXCR, keeping a single row per CDR3 protein. The table has tens of thousands of distinct CDR3 sequences, approximately 15% seen once. V lost 0 bases to trimming and J lost 0 bases, with 8 bases between them. The CDR3 spans 16 residues. From germline, CDR1 is MNHEY and CDR2 SVGEGT. V and J are TRBV6-2 or TRBV6-3 and TRBJ2-2; D unclear. The clonotype was recovered from an adult who was a healthcare worker with PCR-confirmed SARS-CoV-2 infection or an uninfected control (not recorded which). The sequenced material came from whole blood. The CDR3 nucleotides read TGTGCCAGCAGTTACTCTGGCGTACCGAACACCGGGGAGCTGTTTTTT. This codes for CASSYSGVPNTGELFF.